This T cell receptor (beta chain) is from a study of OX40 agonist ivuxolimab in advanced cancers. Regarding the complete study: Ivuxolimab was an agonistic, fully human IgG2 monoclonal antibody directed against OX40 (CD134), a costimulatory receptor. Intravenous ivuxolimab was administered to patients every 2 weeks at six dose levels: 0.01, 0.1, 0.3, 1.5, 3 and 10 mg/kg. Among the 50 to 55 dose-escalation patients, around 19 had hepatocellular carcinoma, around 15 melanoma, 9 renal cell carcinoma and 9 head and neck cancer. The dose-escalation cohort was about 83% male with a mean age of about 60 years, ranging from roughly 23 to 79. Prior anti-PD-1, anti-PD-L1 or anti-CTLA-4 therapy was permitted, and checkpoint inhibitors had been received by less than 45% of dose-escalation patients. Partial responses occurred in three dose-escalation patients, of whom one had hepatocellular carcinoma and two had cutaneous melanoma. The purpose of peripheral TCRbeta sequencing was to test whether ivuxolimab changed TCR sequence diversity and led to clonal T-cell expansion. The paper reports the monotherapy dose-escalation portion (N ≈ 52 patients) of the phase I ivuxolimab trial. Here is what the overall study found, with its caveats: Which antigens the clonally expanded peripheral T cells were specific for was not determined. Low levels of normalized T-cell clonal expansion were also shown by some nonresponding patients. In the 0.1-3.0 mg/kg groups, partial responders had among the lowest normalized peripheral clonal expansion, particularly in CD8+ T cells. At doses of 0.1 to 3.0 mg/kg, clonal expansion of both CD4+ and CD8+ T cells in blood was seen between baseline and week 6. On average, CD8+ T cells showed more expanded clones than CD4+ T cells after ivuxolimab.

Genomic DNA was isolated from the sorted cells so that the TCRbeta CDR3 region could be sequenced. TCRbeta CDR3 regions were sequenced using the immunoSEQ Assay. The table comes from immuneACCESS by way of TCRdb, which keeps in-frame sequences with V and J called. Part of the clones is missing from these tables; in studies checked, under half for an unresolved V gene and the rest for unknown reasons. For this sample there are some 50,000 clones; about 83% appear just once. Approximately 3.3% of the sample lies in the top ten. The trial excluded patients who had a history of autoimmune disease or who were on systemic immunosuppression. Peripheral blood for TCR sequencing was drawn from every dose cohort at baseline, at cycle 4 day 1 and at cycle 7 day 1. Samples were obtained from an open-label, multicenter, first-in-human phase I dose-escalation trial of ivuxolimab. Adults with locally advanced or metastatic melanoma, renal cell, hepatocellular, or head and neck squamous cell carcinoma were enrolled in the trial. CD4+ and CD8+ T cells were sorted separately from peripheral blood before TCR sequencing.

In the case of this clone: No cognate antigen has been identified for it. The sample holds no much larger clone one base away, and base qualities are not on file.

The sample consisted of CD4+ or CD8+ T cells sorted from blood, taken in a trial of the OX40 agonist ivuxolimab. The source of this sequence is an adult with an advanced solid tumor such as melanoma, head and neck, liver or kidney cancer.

The DNA sequence reads TGTGCCAGCAGCCCGGCGGGGTTCGTTAAACTCGGGGAGCTGTTTTTT. It encodes CASSPAGFVKLGELFF. The V and J genes are TRBV7-9 and TRBJ2-2; TRBD2 could be the D gene, as 6 bases match. From its cysteine to its phenylalanine, the CDR3 spans 16 amino acids. Only the CDR3 region is kept as DNA, spanning 48 bases read in frame from base 1. The junction carries 20 bases between V and J, which are trimmed by 5 bases and 7 bases respectively. Per the germline V gene (reference sequence), SEHNR is the CDR1 and FQNEAQ is the CDR2.